This TCR beta chain is from a study of beta chain features in type 1 diabetes. Study observations and caveats: Among all four CD4+ subsets, Type 1 diabetes patients had TCRB CDR3s that were moderately but significantly shorter. Naive, central memory and Treg TCRB repertoires appeared more alike in patients than in healthy donors.

V lost 4 bases and J 6 bases, leaving 13 bases between the germline ends. The germline V gene encodes CDR1 SEHNR and CDR2 FQNEAQ (reference sequence). The CDR3 consists of 13 residues. This clone has just a few counts. Its antigen is still unknown. cDNA synthesis used the whole RNA isolate, giving expressed TCRB sequences. Clones were read by immunoSEQ multiplex PCR, and TCRdb kept only the in-frame ones, dropping some. The sample lists over 200,000 clones, about a tenth seen once, with around 0.017% in the top ten. The gene calls are TRBV7-9 and TRBJ2-7; perhaps TRBD2 as D (5 bases). The TCR was taken from a man younger than 40 with type 1 diabetes. Sequences were obtained from naive CD4+ T cells from blood. The CDR3 here is CASSWRSLGEQYF. CDR3 coding DNA: TGTGCCAGCAGCTGGAGGAGCCTGGGCGAGCAGTACTTC.